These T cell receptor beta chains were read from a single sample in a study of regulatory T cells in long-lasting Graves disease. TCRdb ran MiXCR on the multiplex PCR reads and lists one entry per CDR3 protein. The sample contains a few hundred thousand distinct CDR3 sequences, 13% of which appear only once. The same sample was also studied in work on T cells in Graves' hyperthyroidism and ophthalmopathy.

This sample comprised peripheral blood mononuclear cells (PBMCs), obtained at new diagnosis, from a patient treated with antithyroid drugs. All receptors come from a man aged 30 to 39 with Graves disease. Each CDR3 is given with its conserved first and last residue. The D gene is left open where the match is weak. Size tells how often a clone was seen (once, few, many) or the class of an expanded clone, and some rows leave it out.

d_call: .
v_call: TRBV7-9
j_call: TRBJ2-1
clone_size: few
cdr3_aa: CASSFRFDEQFF
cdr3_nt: TGTGCCAGCAGCTTTCGCTTCGACGAGCAGTTCTTC

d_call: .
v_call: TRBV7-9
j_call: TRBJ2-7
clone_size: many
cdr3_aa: CASDPPGPYEQYF
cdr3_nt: TGTGCCAGCGATCCCCCCGGGCCCTACGAGCAGTACTTC

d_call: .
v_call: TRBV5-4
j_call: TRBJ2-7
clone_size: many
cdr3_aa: CASSPYHSAGYEQYF
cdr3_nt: TGTGCCAGCAGCCCGTATCACTCGGCCGGATACGAGCAGTACTTC

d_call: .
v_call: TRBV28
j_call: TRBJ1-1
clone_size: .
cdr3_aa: CAVPIRELNTEAFF
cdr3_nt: TGTGCCGTACCCATCCGGGAACTGAACACTGAAGCTTTCTTT

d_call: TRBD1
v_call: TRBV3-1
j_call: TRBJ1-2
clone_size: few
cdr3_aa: CASSQESYRGDYTF
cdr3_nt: TGTGCCAGCAGCCAAGAAAGCTACAGGGGGGACTACACCTTC

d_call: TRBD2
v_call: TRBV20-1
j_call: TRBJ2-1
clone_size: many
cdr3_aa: CSSGSGGNEQFF
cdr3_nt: TGCAGTAGCGGGAGTGGTGGCAATGAGCAGTTCTTC

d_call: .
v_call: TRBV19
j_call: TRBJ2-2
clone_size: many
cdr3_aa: CASSRNRVWELFF
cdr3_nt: TGTGCCAGTAGCCGTAACAGGGTCTGGGAGCTGTTTTTT

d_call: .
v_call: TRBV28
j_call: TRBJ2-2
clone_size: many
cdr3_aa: CATHVSGGKNTGELFF
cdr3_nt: TGTGCAACTCACGTCAGTGGCGGGAAGAACACCGGGGAGCTGTTTTTT

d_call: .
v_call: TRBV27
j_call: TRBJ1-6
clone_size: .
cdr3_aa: CASSPITSGYNSPLHF
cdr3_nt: TGTGCCAGCAGTCCCATTACATCAGGGTATAATTCACCCCTCCACTTT

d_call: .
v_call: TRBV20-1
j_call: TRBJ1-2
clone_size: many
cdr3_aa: CSASGNPGTVLLGYTF
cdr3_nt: TGCAGTGCTAGTGGAAATCCGGGGACCGTGTTGTTGGGCTACACCTTC

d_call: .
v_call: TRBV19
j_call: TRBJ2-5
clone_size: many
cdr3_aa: CASTPWPSQETQYF
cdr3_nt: TGTGCCAGTACCCCTTGGCCGAGCCAAGAGACCCAGTACTTC

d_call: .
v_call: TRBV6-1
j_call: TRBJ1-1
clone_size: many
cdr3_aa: CASLPGWGMNTEAFF
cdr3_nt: TGTGCCAGCCTCCCGGGCTGGGGGATGAACACTGAAGCTTTCTTT

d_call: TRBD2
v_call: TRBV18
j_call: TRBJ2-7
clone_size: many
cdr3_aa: CASSRSLAESYEQYF
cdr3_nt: TGTGCCAGCTCACGATCTCTAGCGGAATCCTACGAGCAGTACTTC

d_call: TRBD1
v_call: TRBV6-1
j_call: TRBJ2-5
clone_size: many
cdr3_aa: CASGRDRATVETQYF
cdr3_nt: TGTGCCAGTGGCCGGGACAGGGCGACTGTAGAGACCCAGTACTTC

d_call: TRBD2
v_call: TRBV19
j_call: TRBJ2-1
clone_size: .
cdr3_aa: CASRGLAGGLKQFF
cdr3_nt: TGTGCCAGTAGAGGACTAGCGGGAGGCCTGAAGCAGTTCTTC

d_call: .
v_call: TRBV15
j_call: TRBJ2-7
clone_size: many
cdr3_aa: CATSRGRDQGYEQYF
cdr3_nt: TGTGCCACCAGCAGAGGCAGGGACCAGGGGTACGAGCAGTACTTC

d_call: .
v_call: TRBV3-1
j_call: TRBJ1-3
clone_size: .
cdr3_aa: CASSQPGGGRNTIYF
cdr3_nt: TGTGCCAGCAGCCAACCGGGGGGAGGAAGAAACACCATATATTTT

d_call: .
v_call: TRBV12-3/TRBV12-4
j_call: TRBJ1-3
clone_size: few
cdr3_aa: CASIKGHSSGNTIYF
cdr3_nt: TGTGCCAGCATTAAAGGCCACAGCTCTGGAAACACCATATATTTT

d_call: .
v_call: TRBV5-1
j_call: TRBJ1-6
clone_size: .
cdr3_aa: CASSLAGNSDYNSPLHF
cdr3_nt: TGCGCCAGCAGCTTGGCCGGAAACAGCGACTATAATTCACCCCTCCACTTT

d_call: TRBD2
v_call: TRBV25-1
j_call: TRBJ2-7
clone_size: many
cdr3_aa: CASSPLAGGKYEQYF
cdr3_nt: TGTGCCAGCAGTCCCCTAGCGGGAGGTAAATACGAGCAGTACTTC

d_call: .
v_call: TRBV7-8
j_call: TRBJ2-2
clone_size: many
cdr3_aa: CASSRGGGSGPTGELFF
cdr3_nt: TGTGCCAGCAGCCGAGGGGGGGGAAGCGGACCCACCGGGGAGCTGTTTTTT

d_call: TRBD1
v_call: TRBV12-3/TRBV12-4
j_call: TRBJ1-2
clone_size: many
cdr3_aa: CASSEGQGAGYTF
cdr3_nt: TGTGCCAGCAGTGAGGGACAGGGGGCAGGCTACACCTTC

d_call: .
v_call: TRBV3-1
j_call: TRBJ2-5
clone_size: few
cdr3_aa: CASSQEPSRGETQYF
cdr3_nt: TGTGCCAGCAGCCAAGAACCGAGTCGAGGAGAGACCCAGTACTTC

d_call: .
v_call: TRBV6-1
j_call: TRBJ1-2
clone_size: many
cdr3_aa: CASSERRYYGYTF
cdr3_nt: TGTGCCAGCAGTGAGCGGAGATACTATGGCTACACCTTC

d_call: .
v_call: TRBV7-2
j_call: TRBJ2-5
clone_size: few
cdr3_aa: CASTPGRGLPYQETQYF
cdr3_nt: TGTGCCAGCACCCCGGGACGGGGGCTTCCGTACCAAGAGACCCAGTACTTC

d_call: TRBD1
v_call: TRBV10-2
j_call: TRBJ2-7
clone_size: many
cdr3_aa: CASSEARGRYEQYF
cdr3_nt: TGCGCCAGCAGTGAGGCCAGGGGGCGCTACGAGCAGTACTTC

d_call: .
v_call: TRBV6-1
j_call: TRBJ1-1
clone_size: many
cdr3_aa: CASSDGATEAFF
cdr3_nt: TGTGCCAGCAGTGATGGCGCCACTGAAGCTTTCTTT

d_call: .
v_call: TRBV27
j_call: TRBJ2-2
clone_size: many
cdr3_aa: CASSVRLGELFF
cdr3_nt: TGTGCCAGCAGTGTCCGACTAGGGGAGCTGTTTTTT

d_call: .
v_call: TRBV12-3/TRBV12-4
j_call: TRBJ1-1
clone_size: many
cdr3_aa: CASSLPSWGGVTEAFF
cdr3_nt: TGTGCCAGCAGTTTACCCTCTTGGGGGGGCGTGACTGAAGCTTTCTTT

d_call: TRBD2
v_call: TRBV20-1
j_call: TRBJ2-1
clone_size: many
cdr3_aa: CSARGLARYNEQFF
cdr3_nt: TGCAGTGCTAGGGGACTAGCGAGATACAATGAGCAGTTCTTC

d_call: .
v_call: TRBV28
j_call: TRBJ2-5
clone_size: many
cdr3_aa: CASSSGWQETQYF
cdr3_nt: TGTGCCAGCAGTTCAGGTTGGCAAGAGACCCAGTACTTC

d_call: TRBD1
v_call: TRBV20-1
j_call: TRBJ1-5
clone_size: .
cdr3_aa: CSAEDGQGFSNQPQHF
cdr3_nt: TGCAGTGCAGAAGATGGACAGGGGTTTTCCAATCAGCCCCAGCATTTT

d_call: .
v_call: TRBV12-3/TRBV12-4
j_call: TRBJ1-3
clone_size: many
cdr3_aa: CASNLGNTIYF
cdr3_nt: TGTGCCAGCAACCTAGGAAACACCATATATTTT